One and the same sample provided the 9 T cell receptor beta chains below, sequenced in a study of early T cells in non-severe SARS-CoV-2 infection. MiXCR, applied by TCRdb to the 5' RACE reads, yields one record per CDR3 protein. Altogether tens of thousands of distinct CDR3 sequences are present, 8% to 10% being singletons, with the ten largest covering around 4.4%. The sequenced sample consisted of whole blood. These receptors originate from an adult who was a healthcare worker with PCR-confirmed SARS-CoV-2 infection or an uninfected control (not recorded which).

This clonotype occurred a few times. V usage is TRBV3-2 and J usage is TRBJ2-5; the table gives TRBD2 as D, unverified against the DNA. TRBV3-2 is marked as a pseudogene. This CDR3 contains 14 residues. The CDR3 DNA sequence: TGTGCCAGCAGCCGGAGCGGGAGCGGAGAGACCCAGTACTTC. It translates to CASSRSGSGETQYF.

At least ten counts were recorded for this clonotype. The rearrangement joins TRBV7-9 to TRBJ2-2, with 11 nucleotides matching TRBD2. V was clipped by 6 bases and J by 0 bases; unmatched bases: 3. Germline values: CDR1 SEHNR, CDR2 FQNEAQ (reference sequence). There are 16 residues in the CDR3. CDR3 DNA sequence: TGTGCCAGCAGGGGACTAGCGGAGACGAACACCGGGGAGCTGTTTTTT. Its translation is CASRGLAETNTGELFF.

The V call is TRBV10-2, the J call TRBJ2-2; TRBD2 matches at 12 bases. With 3 bases clipped from V and 5 bases from J, the junction kept 1 base outside the gene matches. The V gene's germline CDR1 is WSHSY and CDR2 SAAADI. This CDR3 comprises 15 residues. The CDR3 is CASSEGLAGTGELFF. The CDR3 nucleotides read TGCGCCAGCAGTGAAGGACTAGCGGGAACCGGGGAGCTGTTTTTT.

This clonotype was seen at least ten times. The chain links TRBV12-3 or TRBV12-4 to TRBJ2-2; a weak D match, TRBD1 (6 bases). This CDR3 comprises 16 residues. Trimming took off 4 bases at V and 5 bases at J, with 17 bases between the two ends. CDR3 nucleotide sequence: TGTGCCAGCAGTTGGATCGCGGAAGGGACAACCGGGGAGCTGTTTTTT. This gives the protein CASSWIAEGTTGELFF.

This chain joins TRBV20-1 and TRBJ2-1; TRBD1 might be the D (5 bases). The CDR3 is made up of 14 amino acids. CDR1 and CDR2 (germline): DFQATT, SNEGSKA (reference sequence). Trimming took off 2 bases at V and 5 bases at J, with 13 bases between the two ends. CDR3 coding DNA: TGCAGTGCTAGACCCAGGGTGTCGGACAATGAGCAGTTCTTC. Residues: CSARPRVSDNEQFF.

Ten or more counts support this clonotype. The J gene is TRBJ1-2, the V gene TRBV10-2, with unresolved D. The germline gives CDR1 WSHSY, CDR2 SAAADI. The V gene lost 3 bases and the J gene lost 0 bases, with 8 bases spanning the gap. The CDR3 is 14 amino acids. The CDR3 here is CASSDPAANYGYTF. CDR3 nucleotide sequence: TGCGCCAGCAGTGACCCAGCTGCTAACTATGGCTACACCTTC.

This clonotype has only a few counts. This sequence joins TRBV6-6 and TRBJ2-5, with D uncertain. The CDR3 length is 13 residues. V lost 3 bases and J 5 bases, leaving 10 bases between the germline ends. CDR1 is MNHNY and CDR2 is SVGAGI in the germline V gene (reference sequence). CDR3 DNA: TGTGCCAGCAGTTATTGGACCGGTGAGACCCAGTACTTC. This translates into CASSYWTGETQYF.

There are a few counts of this clonotype. The V call is TRBV12-3 or TRBV12-4, the J call TRBJ2-2; 9 positions match TRBD1. Trimming took 4 bases from V and 5 from J; bases not matched to a gene: 5. The CDR3 spans 15 residues. CDR3 residues: CASSWGTGLTGELFF. The CDR3 region has the DNA TGTGCCAGCAGTTGGGGGACAGGGTTAACCGGGGAGCTGTTTTTT.

Comment on this clonotype: Given a much more abundant clone one base away, this may be a read error. This chain connects TRBV28 to TRBJ2-3; possibly TRBD1 for D (6 bases). Near its end, the DNA agrees better with TRBJ1-5, so the J call may be wrong. The germline CDR1 and CDR2 sequences are MDHEN and SYDVKM. The CDR3 sequence is 15 residues long. CDR3 coding DNA: TGTGCCAGCAGCCCGACGGGAGGGAGGACAGATACGCAGCATTTT. This gives the protein CASSPTGGRTDTQHF.